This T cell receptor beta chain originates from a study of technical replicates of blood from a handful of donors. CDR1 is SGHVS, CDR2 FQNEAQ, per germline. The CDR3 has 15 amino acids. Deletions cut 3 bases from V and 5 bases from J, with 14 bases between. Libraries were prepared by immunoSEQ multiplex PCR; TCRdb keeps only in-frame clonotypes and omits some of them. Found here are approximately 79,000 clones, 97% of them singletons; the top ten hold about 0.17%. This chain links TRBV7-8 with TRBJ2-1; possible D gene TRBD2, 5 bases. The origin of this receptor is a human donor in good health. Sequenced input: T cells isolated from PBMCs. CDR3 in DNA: TGTGCCAGCAGCTTGAGGGTAATTATCCACAATGAGCAGTTCTTC. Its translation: CASSLRVIIHNEQFF.